These T cell receptor beta chains were read from a single sample in a study of blood T cell repertoires in COVID-19. Sequenced by immunoSEQ multiplex PCR; TCRdb stores in-frame clones only, minus some. Among fewer than 100,000 clones listed, 88% were seen once. Sequenced: peripheral blood. The receptors were sampled from a human donor in a cohort sampled during active COVID-19. The CDR3 runs from the conserved cysteine through the conserved F or W. The order of the fields is D gene, V gene, clone size, J gene, CDR3 protein, CDR3 DNA. A D gene is named only where the DNA matches it firmly. A clone size is listed for some rows: how often the clone was seen (once, few, many), or a class if it is expanded.

d_call: -; v_call: TRBV7-2; clone_size: -; j_call: TRBJ1-5; cdr3_aa: CASSLGPGGGSQPQHF; cdr3_nt: TGTGCCAGCAGCTTAGGACCGGGAGGGGGAAGTCAGCCCCAGCATTTT
d_call: -; v_call: TRBV9; clone_size: -; j_call: TRBJ2-7; cdr3_aa: CASSVGGNTYEQYF; cdr3_nt: TGTGCCAGCAGCGTAGGAGGGAATACCTACGAGCAGTACTTC
d_call: -; v_call: TRBV6-2/TRBV6-3; clone_size: -; j_call: TRBJ1-5; cdr3_aa: CASSYSRGTSQPQHF; cdr3_nt: TGTGCCAGCAGTTACTCCCGGGGGACTAGTCAGCCCCAGCATTTT
d_call: -; v_call: TRBV7-2; clone_size: -; j_call: TRBJ2-2; cdr3_aa: CASSLMSPNTGELFF; cdr3_nt: TGTGCCAGCAGCTTAATGTCTCCGAACACCGGGGAGCTGTTTTTT
d_call: TRBD2; v_call: TRBV7-3; clone_size: -; j_call: TRBJ2-1; cdr3_aa: CASSLRLAAYNEQFF; cdr3_nt: TGTGCCAGCAGCCTCCGACTAGCGGCTTACAATGAGCAGTTCTTC
d_call: TRBD2; v_call: TRBV10-3; clone_size: -; j_call: TRBJ2-3; cdr3_aa: CAISETSGSGDTQYF; cdr3_nt: TGTGCCATCAGTGAGACTAGCGGGAGTGGAGATACGCAGTATTTT
d_call: -; v_call: TRBV12-3/TRBV12-4; clone_size: -; j_call: TRBJ2-5; cdr3_aa: CASSRTEETQYF; cdr3_nt: TGTGCCAGCAGTAGGACAGAAGAGACCCAGTACTTC
d_call: -; v_call: TRBV27; clone_size: -; j_call: TRBJ2-1; cdr3_aa: CASSLFGGSSYNEQFF; cdr3_nt: TGTGCCAGCAGTTTATTTGGGGGGAGCTCCTACAATGAGCAGTTCTTC
d_call: TRBD2; v_call: TRBV28; clone_size: few; j_call: TRBJ2-7; cdr3_aa: CASSPKLSGDTYEQYF; cdr3_nt: TGTGCCAGCAGTCCTAAACTTAGCGGGGACACCTACGAGCAGTACTTC
d_call: TRBD1; v_call: TRBV19; clone_size: -; j_call: TRBJ1-5; cdr3_aa: CASSNRGLLSNQPQHF; cdr3_nt: TGTGCCAGTAGTAACAGGGGGCTGCTTAGCAATCAGCCCCAGCATTTT
d_call: TRBD2; v_call: TRBV7-9; clone_size: few; j_call: TRBJ2-2; cdr3_aa: CASSPKGLAGLNTGELFF; cdr3_nt: TGTGCCAGCAGCCCCAAGGGACTAGCGGGACTCAACACCGGGGAGCTGTTTTTT
d_call: -; v_call: TRBV19; clone_size: -; j_call: TRBJ1-6; cdr3_aa: CASQQGPLFNSPLHF; cdr3_nt: TGTGCCAGCCAACAGGGCCCCCTATTTAATTCACCCCTCCACTTT
d_call: -; v_call: TRBV27; clone_size: -; j_call: TRBJ1-2; cdr3_aa: CASSPLGGRVYGYTF; cdr3_nt: TGTGCCAGCAGTCCACTCGGGGGGAGAGTTTATGGCTACACCTTC
d_call: -; v_call: TRBV7-2; clone_size: -; j_call: TRBJ1-3; cdr3_aa: CAGATGAGNTIYF; cdr3_nt: TGTGCCGGAGCCACGGGGGCTGGAAACACCATATATTTT
d_call: TRBD2; v_call: TRBV2; clone_size: -; j_call: TRBJ2-1; cdr3_aa: CASSGGLDSYNEQFF; cdr3_nt: TGTGCCAGCAGTGGAGGACTAGACTCCTACAATGAGCAGTTCTTC
d_call: -; v_call: TRBV9; clone_size: -; j_call: TRBJ2-7; cdr3_aa: CASSELGGWGSYEQYF; cdr3_nt: TGTGCCAGCAGTGAACTCGGGGGATGGGGCTCCTACGAGCAGTACTTC
d_call: -; v_call: TRBV29-1; clone_size: -; j_call: TRBJ1-2; cdr3_aa: CSVDRQRGGYTF; cdr3_nt: TGCAGCGTTGATCGGCAGCGAGGAGGCTACACCTTC
d_call: -; v_call: TRBV20-1; clone_size: -; j_call: TRBJ1-3; cdr3_aa: CSASLYGNTIYF; cdr3_nt: TGCAGTGCTAGTTTGTATGGAAACACCATATATTTT
d_call: -; v_call: TRBV6-5; clone_size: -; j_call: TRBJ1-5; cdr3_aa: CASSLRAYSNQPQHF; cdr3_nt: TGTGCCAGCAGTTTGAGGGCATATAGCAATCAGCCCCAGCATTTT
d_call: TRBD1; v_call: TRBV4-1; clone_size: few; j_call: TRBJ1-2; cdr3_aa: CASSPGTGDNYGYTF; cdr3_nt: TGCGCCAGCAGCCCCGGGACAGGGGACAACTATGGCTACACCTTC
d_call: TRBD2; v_call: TRBV6-2/TRBV6-3; clone_size: -; j_call: TRBJ2-7; cdr3_aa: CASSRTSSGRKSQRDEQYF; cdr3_nt: TGTGCCAGCAGTCGCACCTCTAGCGGGAGGAAAAGCCAAAGGGACGAGCAGTACTTC
d_call: -; v_call: TRBV19; clone_size: few; j_call: TRBJ1-1; cdr3_aa: CASSIGPGVLGTEAFF; cdr3_nt: TGTGCCAGTAGTATAGGTCCGGGGGTATTGGGGACTGAAGCTTTCTTT
d_call: TRBD2; v_call: TRBV18; clone_size: -; j_call: TRBJ2-7; cdr3_aa: CASSSGLVSYEQYF; cdr3_nt: TGTGCCAGCTCATCGGGACTAGTCTCCTACGAGCAGTACTTC